This T cell receptor (beta chain) was captured by sequencing in a study of blood T cell repertoires in COVID-19. This clone showed up just once. The assay was immunoSEQ multiplex PCR, and TCRdb's table has in-frame clones only and misses some. The sample has under 300,000 clones, about 91% seen once. This CDR3 comprises 14 residues. CDR1 and CDR2 (germline): ENHRY, SYGVKD. Trimming stripped 4 bases from V and 0 bases from J, with 7 bases between. Input material: PBMCs or T cells enriched from blood (not recorded which). This chain links TRBV10-3 with TRBJ1-3, with D unresolved. The source of this sequence is a human donor in a cohort exposed to, infected with or recovered from COVID-19 (not recorded which). The donor label of this sample is uncertain. CDR3 sequence: CAISAAGSGNTIYF. The CDR3 DNA reads as TGTGCCATCAGTGCCGCCGGCTCTGGAAACACCATATATTTT.